This T cell receptor beta chain was recorded in a study of blood T cells in healthy people across ages. Study-level points and caveats: Percentage of naive T cells showed a strong correlation with TCR beta diversity. Investigators viewed diversity estimates from one million T cells as underestimates, the study reported.

The CDR3 is 14 amino acids. Trimming took 6 bases from V and 7 from J, leaving 15 bases between them. The use of a sample-barcoded 5' primer and a J-beta primer mix characterized a second PCR of about 7 to 12 cycles. One entry per CDR3 protein, called by TCRdb with MiXCR from the 5' RACE reads. The sample shows about 290,000 distinct CDR3 sequences, roughly 26% of them seen only once. Points on this clonotype: Its target is not known.

This clonotype was obtained from a woman between 65 and 79 years old in good health. This chain connects TRBV12-3 or TRBV12-4 to TRBJ1-4, with no clear D. Sequenced material: blood. CDR3 amino acids: CASRPTSVGEKLFF. The CDR3 nucleotides are TGTGCCAGCAGACCCACTTCGGTTGGTGAAAAACTGTTTTTT.